The 25 T cell receptor beta chains listed next were all sequenced from one sample in a study of blood T cell repertoires in COVID-19. Sequencing used immunoSEQ multiplex PCR; TCRdb keeps in-frame clones, though not all of them. The sample has some 460,000 clones; about 85% are singletons. Input material: PBMCs or T cells enriched from blood (not recorded which). Every receptor here comes from a woman aged 18-29 years with acute COVID-19.

As regards this clone: A read error may account for a junction end that differs from germline. J is TRBJ1-5 and V is TRBV13; D is perhaps TRBD1 (5 bases). Germline V gene lookup returns CDR1 PRHDT and CDR2 FYEKMQ (reference sequence). CDR3 length: 14 amino acids. DNA of the CDR3: TGTGCCCGCAGCGTTTGGGGGGGGGATCAGCCCCAGCATTTT. It yields the protein CARSVWGGDQPQHF.

This chain uses TRBV20-1 with TRBJ1-6, with D unclear. CDR3 length: 10 amino acids. Deletions cut 6 bases from V and 8 bases from J, with 5 bases between. Per germline, CDR1 DFQATT and CDR2 SNEGSKA (reference sequence). CDR3 bases: TGCAGTGCCCGCGATTCACCCCTCCACTTT. Amino acids: CSARDSPLHF.

The J gene is TRBJ1-2, the V gene TRBV2; possible D gene TRBD1, 6 bases. This CDR3 is 11 amino acids long. The V gene lost 10 bases and the J gene lost 7 bases, with 13 bases spanning the gap. Germline CDR1 SNHLY, CDR2 FYNNEI. Here the CDR3 DNA reads TGTGCCACGAGGGACACGCCTGGCTACACCTTC. Its protein is CATRDTPGYTF.

This chain links TRBV7-3 with TRBJ2-7, with 7 bases that match TRBD2. The V segment lost 0 bases and the J segment 6 bases; nucleotides outside the gene matches: 8. The CDR3 extends over 15 amino acids. Looked up from germline, CDR1 is SGHTA and CDR2 is FQGTGA. DNA of the CDR3: TGTGCCAGCAGCTTAACTGGAGCGGGAAAGGGCGAGCAGTACTTC. Translation: CASSLTGAGKGEQYF.

The genes are TRBV19 and TRBJ1-1; 7 bases fit TRBD1. This CDR3 spans 17 amino acids. J gave up 1 base and V 2 bases, and 10 bases lay outside the gene matches. The V gene's germline CDR1 is LNHDA and CDR2 SQIVND (reference sequence). The CDR3 region is CASSISRGFLPNTEAFF. CDR3 nucleotide sequence: TGTGCCAGTAGTATATCCAGGGGGTTCCTACCGAACACTGAAGCTTTCTTT. Full variable domain (remainder filled in from reference TRBV19 and TRBJ1-1): DGGITQSPKYLFRKEGQNVTLSCEQNLNHDAMYWYRQDPGQGLRLIYYSQIVNDFQKGDIAEGYSVSREKKESFPLTVTSAQKNPTAFYLCASSISRGFLPNTEAFFGQGTRLTVV.

This sequence joins TRBV5-6 and TRBJ2-2; D unclear. Trimming stripped 4 bases from V and 2 bases from J, with 3 bases between. Germline V gene lookup returns CDR1 SGHDT and CDR2 YYEEEE. The CDR3 sequence is 12 residues long. The CDR3 spells CASSINTGELFF. Here the CDR3 DNA reads TGTGCCAGCAGCATAAACACCGGGGAGCTGTTTTTT. Full variable domain (rest looked up from reference TRBV5-6 and TRBJ2-2): DAGVTQSPTHLIKTRGQQVTLRCSPKSGHDTVSWYQQALGQGPQFIFQYYEEEERQRGNFPDRFSGHQFPNYSSELNVNALLLGDSALYLCASSINTGELFFGEGSRLTVL.

The gene calls are TRBV7-2 and TRBJ2-1; 8 bases fit TRBD2. The CDR3 runs 17 residues. With 3 bases clipped from V and 8 bases from J, the junction kept 15 bases outside the gene matches. Germline loops: CDR1 SGHTA, CDR2 FQGNSA. This CDR3 reads CASSFYPGTRGGDEQFF. The CDR3 bases are TGTGCCAGCAGCTTTTACCCTGGGACTAGGGGAGGGGATGAGCAGTTCTTC. The full variable domain, with the rest looked up from reference TRBV7-2 and TRBJ2-1, is GAGVSQSPSNKVTEKGKDVELRCDPISGHTALYWYRQSLGQGLEFLIYFQGNSAPDKSGLPSDRFSAERTGGSVSTLTIQRTQQEDSAVYLCASSFYPGTRGGDEQFFGPGTRLTVL.

CDR3: CASSLRQGEEKLFF. CDR3 bases: TGCGCCAGCAGCCTAAGACAGGGGGAGGAAAAACTGTTTTTT. V and J are TRBV5-1 and TRBJ1-4; 9 bases match TRBD1. The V gene's germline CDR1 is SGHRS and CDR2 YFSETQ. V lost 4 bases and J lost 8; bases outside the gene matches: 6. CDR3 size: 14 residues.

The V call is TRBV7-2, the J call TRBJ2-4; 7 bases match TRBD2. V shed 0 bases and J 0 bases; nucleotides not matched to a gene: 2. CDR3 length: 16 amino acids. CDR1 is SGHTA and CDR2 is FQGNSA in the germline V gene. CDR3 in amino acids: CASSLASGLAKNIQYF. CDR3 in DNA: TGTGCCAGCAGCTTAGCTAGCGGGTTAGCCAAAAACATTCAGTACTTC.

The chain links TRBV20-1 to TRBJ1-5; no definite D call. Germline V gene lookup returns CDR1 DFQATT and CDR2 SNEGSKA (reference sequence). V was cut by 3 bases and J by 0 bases, with 12 bases left in between. The CDR3 is made up of 15 amino acids. The CDR3 reads CSASLGTNSNQPQHF. CDR3 coding DNA: TGCAGTGCTAGTTTGGGCACAAATAGCAATCAGCCCCAGCATTTT.

The J gene is TRBJ2-1, the V gene TRBV3-1 (or the pseudogene TRBV3-2), with unresolved D. The CDR3 has 13 amino acids. Looked up from germline, CDR1 is LGHDT and CDR2 is YNNKEL (reference sequence). Trimming shortened V by 4 bases and J by 8 bases, and 12 bases separated the two germline ends. CDR3 sequence reads: CASSPNPTYEQFF. The CDR3 DNA sequence: TGTGCCAGCAGCCCAAACCCGACTTATGAGCAGTTCTTC.

In this sample, this clone turned up a few times. The rearrangement joins TRBV29-1 to TRBJ2-4; 7 nucleotides line up with TRBD1. In germline, CDR1 is SQVTM, CDR2 ANQGSEA. This CDR3 is built from 12 residues. V dropped 7 bases and J dropped 8; count of bases not matched to a gene: 8. CDR3: CSARDRGDIQYF. The CDR3 nucleotides read TGCAGCGCCCGGGACAGAGGGGACATTCAGTACTTC. The variable domain in full, with the rest retrieved from reference TRBV29-1 and TRBJ2-4, is SAVISQKPSRDICQRGTSLTIQCQVDSQVTMMFWYRQQPGQSLTLIATANQGSEATYESGFVIDKFPISRPNLTFSTLTVSNMSPEDSSIYLCSARDRGDIQYFGAGTRLSVL.

This rearrangement joins TRBV25-1 to TRBJ2-7; D is uncertain. V lost 5 bases, J lost 0 bases, and 11 bases lay in between. Germline lookup yields CDR1 MGHDK and CDR2 SYGVNS. The CDR3 contains 14 residues. CDR3 nucleotide sequence: TGTGCCAGCAGTCCTCTACCTAACTCCTACGAGCAGTACTTC. Translation: CASSPLPNSYEQYF.

V gene TRBV3-1 (or the pseudogene TRBV3-2) combines with J gene TRBJ2-7; no reliable D call. The germline CDR1 and CDR2 sequences are LGHDT and YNNKEL (reference sequence). The CDR3 is 15 amino acids. The ends were cut back, 4 bases at V and 2 bases at J, with 15 bases in the middle. The chain's CDR3 is CASSPFHSQTYEQYF. Written as DNA, the CDR3 is TGTGCCAGCAGCCCATTTCACAGCCAGACCTACGAGCAGTACTTC.

The chain employs TRBV7-2 and TRBJ2-7; D perhaps matches TRBD1 (6 bases). The germline gives CDR1 SGHTA, CDR2 FQGNSA. CDR3 length: 15 amino acids. Trimming removed 1 base from V and 0 bases from J, with 10 bases in between. CDR3 loop: CASSLEGGSSYEQYF. The CDR3 nucleotides read TGTGCCAGCAGCTTAGAAGGGGGATCCTCCTACGAGCAGTACTTC.

The chain carries TRBV20-1 and TRBJ1-2; D call uncertain. Germline CDR1 is DFQATT and CDR2 is SNEGSKA (reference sequence). The CDR3 is made up of 10 amino acids. Trimming cost V 5 bases and J 3 bases, with 4 bases left between them. DNA of the CDR3: TGCAGTGCTGTCGACTATGGCTACACCTTC. Translating it yields CSAVDYGYTF.

V and J are TRBV29-1 and TRBJ2-5; 8 nucleotides align to TRBD1. The germline gives CDR1 SQVTM, CDR2 ANQGSEA. Losses at the gene ends were 6 bases for V and 0 bases for J; bases not matched to a gene: 9. This CDR3 has 15 amino acids. Written as DNA, the CDR3 is TGCAGCGTCTCGACAGGGGTCCTGTACCAAGAGACCCAGTACTTC. Its protein product is CSVSTGVLYQETQYF.

The J gene is TRBJ2-3, the V gene TRBV19; 8 nucleotides line up with TRBD1. Germline CDR1 is LNHDA and CDR2 is SQIVND (reference sequence). This CDR3 comprises 16 residues. Trimming took 2 bases from V and 5 from J; bases not matched to a gene: 9. DNA for the CDR3: TGTGCCAGTAGTATAAGGTCGACAGGGGCGGGAGATACGCAGTATTTT. This translates into CASSIRSTGAGDTQYF.

The genes are TRBV20-1 and TRBJ1-4; no clear D. V shed 2 bases and J shed 7 bases, with 5 bases lying between them. The germline V gene encodes CDR1 DFQATT and CDR2 SNEGSKA (reference sequence). The CDR3 contains 11 residues. The CDR3 sequence: CSARYLEKLFF. For the CDR3, the DNA is TGCAGTGCTAGATATCTTGAAAAACTGTTTTTT.

V gene TRBV18 combines with J gene TRBJ1-4; 7 bases fit TRBD1. Germline trimming cut 0 bases from V and 8 bases from J; bases unmatched to any gene: 3. The CDR3 is made up of 14 amino acids. Germline CDR1 reads KGHSH; CDR2 reads LQKENI. This CDR3 reads CASSPPGQVEKLFF. CDR3 nucleotide sequence: TGTGCCAGCTCACCACCTGGACAGGTCGAAAAACTGTTTTTT. The full variable domain, its missing parts supplied by reference TRBV18 and TRBJ1-4, is NAGVMQNPRHLVRRRGQEARLRCSPMKGHSHVYWYRQLPEEGLKFMVYLQKENIIDESGMPKERFSAEFPKEGPSILRIQQVVRGDSAAYFCASSPPGQVEKLFFGSGTQLSVL.

The V and J genes are TRBV5-1 and TRBJ2-5; D may be TRBD1 (6 bases). Germline V gene lookup returns CDR1 SGHRS and CDR2 YFSETQ. V lost 3 bases to trimming and J lost 1 base, with 10 bases between them. This CDR3 has 14 amino acids. The CDR3 sequence is CASSSQQGQETQYF. The CDR3, as DNA: TGCGCCAGCAGCTCACAACAGGGCCAAGAGACCCAGTACTTC.

The chain couples TRBV7-2 to TRBJ1-2; no definite D call. This CDR3 is built from 15 residues. Germline values: CDR1 SGHTA, CDR2 FQGNSA. V lost 1 base and J 6 bases, leaving 15 bases between the germline ends. CDR3 coding DNA: TGTGCCAGCAGCTTAGGTATGGGAGTCGCGGATGGCTACACCTTC. Translation gives CASSLGMGVADGYTF.

The genes are TRBV5-6 and TRBJ1-1; TRBD1 might be the D (6 bases). The germline V gene encodes CDR1 SGHDT and CDR2 YYEEEE. The CDR3 runs 17 residues. V dropped 0 bases and J dropped 3 bases, with 18 bases sitting between them. This chain's CDR3 is CASSLATGLGWYTEAFF. For the CDR3, the DNA is TGTGCCAGCAGCTTGGCTACAGGGTTGGGGTGGTACACTGAAGCTTTCTTT.

The chain links TRBV11-3 to TRBJ1-1; unclear D gene. The ends were cut back, 2 bases at V and 1 base at J, with 11 bases in the middle. The CDR3 consists of 15 residues. Germline V gives CDR1 SGHNT, CDR2 YENEEA. The CDR3 protein is CASSLFSLRNTEAFF. DNA for the CDR3: TGTGCCAGCAGCTTATTTAGCCTAAGGAACACTGAAGCTTTCTTT.

This chain joins TRBV12-3 or TRBV12-4 and TRBJ1-2; D gene unclear. Trimming took off 3 bases at V and 3 bases at J, with 5 bases between the two ends. The CDR3 runs to 12 residues. This chain's CDR3 is CASSFGDYGYTF. The CDR3 coding sequence is TGTGCCAGCAGTTTCGGAGACTATGGCTACACCTTC.